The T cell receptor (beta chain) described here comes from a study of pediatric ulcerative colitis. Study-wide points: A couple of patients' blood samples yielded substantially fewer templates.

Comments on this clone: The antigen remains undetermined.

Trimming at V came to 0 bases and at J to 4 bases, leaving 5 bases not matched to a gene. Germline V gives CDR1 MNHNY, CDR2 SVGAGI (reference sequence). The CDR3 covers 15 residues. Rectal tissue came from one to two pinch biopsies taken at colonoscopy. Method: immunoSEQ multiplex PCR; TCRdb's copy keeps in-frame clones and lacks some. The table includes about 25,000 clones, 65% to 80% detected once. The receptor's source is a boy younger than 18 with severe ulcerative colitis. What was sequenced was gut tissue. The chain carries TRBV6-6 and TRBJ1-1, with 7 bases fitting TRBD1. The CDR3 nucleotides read TGTGCCAGCAGTTACTCGTTGCAGGGGGGCACTGAAGCTTTCTTT. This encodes CASSYSLQGGTEAFF.